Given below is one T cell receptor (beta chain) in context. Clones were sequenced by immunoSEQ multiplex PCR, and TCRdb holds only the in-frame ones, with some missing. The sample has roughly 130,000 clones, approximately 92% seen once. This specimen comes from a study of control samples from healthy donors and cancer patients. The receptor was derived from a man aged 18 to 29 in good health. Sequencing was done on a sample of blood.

CDR3 bases: TGTGCCATCAGTGGACCTGACAGACAGCCCCAGCATTTT. This gives the protein CAISGPDRQPQHF. V usage is TRBV10-3 and J usage is TRBJ1-5; weak D call: TRBD1 (5 bases). The CDR3 loop spans 13 amino acids. Trimming removed 4 bases from V and 7 bases from J, with 11 bases in between. CDR1 is ENHRY, CDR2 SYGVKD, per germline.